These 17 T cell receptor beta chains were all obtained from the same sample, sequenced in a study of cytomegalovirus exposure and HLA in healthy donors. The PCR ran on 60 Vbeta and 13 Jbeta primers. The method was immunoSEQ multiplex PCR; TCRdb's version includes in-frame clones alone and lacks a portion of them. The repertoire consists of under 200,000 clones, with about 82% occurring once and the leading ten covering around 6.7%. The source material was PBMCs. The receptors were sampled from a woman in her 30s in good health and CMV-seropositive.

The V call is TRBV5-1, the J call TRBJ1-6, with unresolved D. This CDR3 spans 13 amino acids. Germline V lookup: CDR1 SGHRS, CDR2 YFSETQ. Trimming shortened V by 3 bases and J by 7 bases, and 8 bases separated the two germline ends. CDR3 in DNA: TGCGCCAGCAGCTCCCTCCGGAATTCACCCCTCCACTTT. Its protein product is CASSSLRNSPLHF.

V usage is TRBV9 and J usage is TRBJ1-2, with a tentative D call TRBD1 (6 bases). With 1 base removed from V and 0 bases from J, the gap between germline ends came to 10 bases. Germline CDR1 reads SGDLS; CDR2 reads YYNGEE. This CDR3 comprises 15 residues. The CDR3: CASSVSGVANYGYTF. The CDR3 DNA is TGTGCCAGCAGCGTATCAGGGGTGGCTAACTATGGCTACACCTTC.

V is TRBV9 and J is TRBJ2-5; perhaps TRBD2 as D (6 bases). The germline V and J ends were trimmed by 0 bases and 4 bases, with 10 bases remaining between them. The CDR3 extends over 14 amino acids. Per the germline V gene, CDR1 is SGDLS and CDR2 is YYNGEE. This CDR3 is CASSVGVGGETQYF. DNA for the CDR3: TGTGCCAGCAGCGTAGGGGTGGGGGGAGAGACCCAGTACTTC.

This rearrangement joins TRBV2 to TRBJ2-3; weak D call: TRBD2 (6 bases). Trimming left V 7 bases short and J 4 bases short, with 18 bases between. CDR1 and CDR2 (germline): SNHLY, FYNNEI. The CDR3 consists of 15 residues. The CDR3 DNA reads TGTGCCAGCAAGGAGGGGCTAGCTAAGGCAGATACGCAGTATTTT. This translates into CASKEGLAKADTQYF.

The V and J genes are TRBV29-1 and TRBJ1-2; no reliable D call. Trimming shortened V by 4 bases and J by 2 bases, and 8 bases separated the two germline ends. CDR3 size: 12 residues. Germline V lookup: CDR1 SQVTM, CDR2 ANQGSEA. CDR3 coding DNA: TGCAGCGTTGCCGGGGAGAACTATGGCTACACCTTC. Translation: CSVAGENYGYTF. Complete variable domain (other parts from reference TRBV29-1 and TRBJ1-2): SAVISQKPSRDICQRGTSLTIQCQVDSQVTMMFWYRQQPGQSLTLIATANQGSEATYESGFVIDKFPISRPNLTFSTLTVSNMSPEDSSIYLCSVAGENYGYTFGSGTRLTVV.

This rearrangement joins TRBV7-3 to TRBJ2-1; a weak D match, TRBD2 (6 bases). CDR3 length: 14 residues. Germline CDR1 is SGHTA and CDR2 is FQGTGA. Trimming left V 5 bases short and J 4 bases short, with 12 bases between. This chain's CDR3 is CASSRTGVYNEQFF. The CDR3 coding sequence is TGTGCCAGCAGCCGGACGGGGGTATACAATGAGCAGTTCTTC.

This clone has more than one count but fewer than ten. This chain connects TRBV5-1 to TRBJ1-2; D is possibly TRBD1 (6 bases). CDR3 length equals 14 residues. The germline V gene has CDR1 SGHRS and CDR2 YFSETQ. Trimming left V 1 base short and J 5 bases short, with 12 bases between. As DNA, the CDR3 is TGCGCCAGCAGCTTGCGGGGGGGGCCTTATGGCTACACCTTC. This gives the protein CASSLRGGPYGYTF.

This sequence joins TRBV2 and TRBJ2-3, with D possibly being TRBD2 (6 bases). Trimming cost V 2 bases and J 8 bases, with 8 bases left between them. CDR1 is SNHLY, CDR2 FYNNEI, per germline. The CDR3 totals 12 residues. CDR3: CASSEYGGTQYF. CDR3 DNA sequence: TGTGCCAGCAGTGAATACGGGGGTACGCAGTATTTT.

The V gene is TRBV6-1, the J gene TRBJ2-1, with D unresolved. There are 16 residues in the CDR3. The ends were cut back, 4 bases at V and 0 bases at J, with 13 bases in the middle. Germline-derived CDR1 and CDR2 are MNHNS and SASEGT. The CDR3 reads CASSAAQPYSYNEQFF. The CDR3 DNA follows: TGTGCCAGCAGTGCGGCACAGCCTTACTCCTACAATGAGCAGTTCTTC.

Here the CDR3 reads CASSLGAGYEQYF. The CDR3 DNA sequence: TGTGCCAGCAGCTTAGGGGCAGGGTACGAGCAGTACTTC. This chain uses TRBV11-3 with TRBJ2-7; possibly TRBD1 for D (5 bases). Trimming pared 1 base from V and 4 bases from J, leaving 8 bases between. The CDR3 consists of 13 residues. Germline assignment: CDR1 SGHNT and CDR2 YENEEA. Based on the CDR3 plus reference TRBV11-3 and TRBJ2-7, the full variable domain is EAGVVQSPRYKIIEKKQPVAFWCNPISGHNTLYWYLQNLGQGPELLIRYENEEAVDDSQLPKDRFSAERLKGVDSTLKIQPAELGDSAVYLCASSLGAGYEQYFGPGTRLTVT.

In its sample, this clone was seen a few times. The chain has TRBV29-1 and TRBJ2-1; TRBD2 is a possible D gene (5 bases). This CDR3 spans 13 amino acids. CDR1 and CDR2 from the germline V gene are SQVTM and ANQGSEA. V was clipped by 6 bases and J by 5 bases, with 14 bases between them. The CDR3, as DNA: TGCAGCGTCGATACGACTACACACAATGAGCAGTTCTTC. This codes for CSVDTTTHNEQFF.

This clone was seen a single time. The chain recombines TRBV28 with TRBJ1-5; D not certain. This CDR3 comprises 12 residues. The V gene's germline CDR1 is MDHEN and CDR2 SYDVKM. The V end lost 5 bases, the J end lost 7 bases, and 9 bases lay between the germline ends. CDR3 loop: CASSQSFQPQHF. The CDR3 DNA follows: TGTGCCAGCAGTCAAAGCTTCCAGCCCCAGCATTTT.

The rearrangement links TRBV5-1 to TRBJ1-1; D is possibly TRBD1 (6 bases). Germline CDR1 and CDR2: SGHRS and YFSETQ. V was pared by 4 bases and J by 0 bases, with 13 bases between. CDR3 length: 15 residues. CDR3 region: CASSRDTAMNTEAFF. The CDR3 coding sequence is TGCGCCAGCAGCCGGGACACCGCCATGAACACTGAAGCTTTCTTT.

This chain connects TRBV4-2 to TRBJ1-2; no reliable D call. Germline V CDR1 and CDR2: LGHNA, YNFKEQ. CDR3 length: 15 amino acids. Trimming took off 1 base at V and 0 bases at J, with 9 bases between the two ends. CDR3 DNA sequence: TGTGCCAGCAGCCAAGTGCTCGCGTCTAACTATGGCTACACCTTC. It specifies CASSQVLASNYGYTF.

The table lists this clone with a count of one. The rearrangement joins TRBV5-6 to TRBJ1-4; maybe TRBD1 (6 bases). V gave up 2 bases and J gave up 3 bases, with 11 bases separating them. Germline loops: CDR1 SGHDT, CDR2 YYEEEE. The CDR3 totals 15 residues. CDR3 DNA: TGTGCCAGCAGCTTCGGGACATTTCCTAATGAAAAACTGTTTTTT. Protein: CASSFGTFPNEKLFF. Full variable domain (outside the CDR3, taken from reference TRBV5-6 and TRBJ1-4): DAGVTQSPTHLIKTRGQQVTLRCSPKSGHDTVSWYQQALGQGPQFIFQYYEEEERQRGNFPDRFSGHQFPNYSSELNVNALLLGDSALYLCASSFGTFPNEKLFFGSGTQLSVL.

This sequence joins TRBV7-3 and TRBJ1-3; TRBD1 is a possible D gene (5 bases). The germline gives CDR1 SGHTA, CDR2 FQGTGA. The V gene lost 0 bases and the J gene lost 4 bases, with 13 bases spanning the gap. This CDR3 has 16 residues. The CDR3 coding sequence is TGTGCCAGCAGCTTAACCGGGGGACTGTTAGGAAACACCATATATTTT. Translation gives CASSLTGGLLGNTIYF.

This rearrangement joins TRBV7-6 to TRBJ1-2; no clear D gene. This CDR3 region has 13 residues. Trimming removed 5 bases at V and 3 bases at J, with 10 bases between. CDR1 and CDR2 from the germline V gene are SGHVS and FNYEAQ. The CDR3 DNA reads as TGTGCCAGCAGCCCCCGTTCCCACTATGGCTACACCTTC. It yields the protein CASSPRSHYGYTF. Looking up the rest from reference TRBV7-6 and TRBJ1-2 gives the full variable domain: GAGVSQSPRYKVTKRGQDVALRCDPISGHVSLYWYRQALGQGPEFLTYFNYEAQQDKSGLPNDRFSAERPEGSISTLTIQRTEQRDSAMYRCASSPRSHYGYTFGSGTRLTVV.